Following are 19 T cell receptor beta chains from one sample sequenced in a study of blood T cells in healthy people across ages. A second roughly 6 to 12 cycle PCR used barcoded and J-beta primers. TCRdb independently ran MiXCR on the 5' RACE reads; one entry per CDR3 protein. The sample has hundreds of thousands of distinct CDR3 sequences, more than 20% seen once. These data are also associated with another study on T cells of mothers and their children.

The sample taken for sequencing was blood. The receptors stem from a boy between 10 and 17 years old in good health.

The rearrangement joins TRBV3-1 to TRBJ2-5; 10 nucleotides match TRBD2. Germline V gene sequence: CDR1 LGHDT, CDR2 YNNKEL (reference sequence). The CDR3 runs 16 residues. With 6 bases clipped from V and 2 bases from J, the junction kept 9 bases outside the gene matches. The CDR3 DNA sequence: TGTGCCAGCAGTCCAGGAGCGGGGGGGCATCAAGAGACCCAGTACTTC. This translates into CASSPGAGGHQETQYF.

This clonotype came up a few times. The rearrangement joins TRBV27 to TRBJ1-1, with a weak D call TRBD1 (6 bases). Germline V CDR1 and CDR2: MNHEY, SMNVEV (reference sequence). V was cut by 0 bases and J by 5 bases, with 13 bases left in between. This CDR3 has 15 amino acids. CDR3 sequence: CASSLSTGLLTEAFF. In DNA form, the CDR3 reads TGTGCCAGCAGTTTATCAACAGGGCTTCTTACTGAAGCTTTCTTT.

V usage is TRBV29-1 and J usage is TRBJ2-1, with a possible D match to TRBD2 (5 bases). This CDR3 has 16 residues. Per the germline V gene, CDR1 is SQVTM and CDR2 is ANQGSEA. V dropped 0 bases and J dropped 5 bases, with 17 bases sitting between them. CDR3 sequence: CSVEDRRGVNNNEQFF. CDR3 sequence (DNA): TGCAGCGTTGAAGATCGACGGGGAGTAAACAACAATGAGCAGTTCTTC.

This clonotype was detected a few times. V usage is TRBV5-1 and J usage is TRBJ1-1; D is uncertain. The germline V and J ends were trimmed by 0 bases and 2 bases, with 8 bases remaining between them. Germline-derived CDR1 and CDR2 are SGHRS and YFSETQ. The CDR3 runs to 14 residues. The CDR3 loop reads CASSLGRQNTEAFF. CDR3 nucleotide sequence: TGCGCCAGCAGCTTGGGACGCCAAAACACTGAAGCTTTCTTT.

The chain combines TRBV24-1 with TRBJ2-1, with 7 positions matching TRBD2. Per the germline V gene, CDR1 is KGHDR and CDR2 is SFDVKD. The CDR3 length is 17 residues. Losses at the gene ends were 3 bases for V and 9 bases for J; bases not matched to a gene: 16. CDR3 protein: CATSDPTITGGKGEQFF. The CDR3 DNA is TGTGCCACCAGTGATCCAACTATAACGGGAGGAAAGGGTGAGCAGTTCTTC.

This clonotype was seen a few times. The CDR3 loop is CASSSPSGTSSYEQYF. The CDR3 coding sequence is TGTGCCAGCAGCTCGCCTAGCGGGACGAGCTCCTACGAGCAGTACTTC. The chain employs TRBV7-9 and TRBJ2-5; TRBD2 matches 9 bases. The assigned J gene may be wrong: the sequence end matches TRBJ2-7 better. Germline V lookup: CDR1 SEHNR, CDR2 FQNEAQ (reference sequence). There are 16 residues in the CDR3.

This chain joins TRBV21-1 and TRBJ2-3; the table's D call, TRBD2, has no DNA check behind it. TRBV21-1 is a pseudogene. The CDR3 contains 15 residues. CDR3 bases: TGTGCCAGCAGCAAAAGTGGCGGGGGCACAGATACGCAGTATTTT. The encoded protein is CASSKSGGGTDTQYF.

This rearrangement joins TRBV6-2 or TRBV6-3 to TRBJ2-3, with 10 nucleotides matching TRBD1. The CDR3 consists of 15 residues. V lost 4 bases to trimming and J lost 9 bases; unmatched junction nucleotides: 10. Germline CDR1 and CDR2: MNHEY and SVGEGT. The DNA of the CDR3 is TGTGCCAGCAGTTTTGCGGTGGGACAGGGGTGGACGCAGTATTTT. This encodes CASSFAVGQGWTQYF.

CDR3 region: CSAREMGQGIHGYTF. CDR3 sequence (DNA): TGCAGTGCTAGAGAGATGGGACAGGGGATCCATGGCTACACCTTC. The chain employs TRBV20-1 and TRBJ1-2; the match to TRBD1 covers 10 bases. Germline loops: CDR1 DFQATT, CDR2 SNEGSKA (reference sequence). Trimming took 0 bases from V and 6 from J; bases not matched to a gene: 7. The CDR3 spans 15 residues.

J is TRBJ1-5 and V is TRBV28; the match to TRBD1 covers 9 bases. Germline V gene data show CDR1 as MDHEN and CDR2 as SYDVKM. The CDR3 has 17 residues. V gave up 5 bases and J gave up 6 bases; unmatched junction bases: 14. The DNA of the CDR3 is TGTGCCAGCAGTACGTTAACTAGGGGACAGGGAGTTCAGCCCCAGCATTTT. It translates to CASSTLTRGQGVQPQHF.

This sequence joins TRBV11-2 and TRBJ2-4; TRBD2 might be the D (5 bases). The CDR3 spans 15 residues. V was trimmed by 0 bases and J by 5 bases, leaving 11 bases between them. The V gene's germline CDR1 is SGHAT and CDR2 FQNNGV. CDR3 region: CASSLEFSDENIQYF. DNA of the CDR3: TGTGCCAGCAGCTTAGAGTTTAGCGACGAAAACATTCAGTACTTC.

This clonotype was observed a few times. The V and J genes are TRBV28 and TRBJ2-1; 9 nucleotides line up with TRBD1. V shed 8 bases and J 2 bases; nucleotides not matched to a gene: 7. The CDR3 totals 15 residues. CDR1 and CDR2 (germline): MDHEN, SYDVKM. The CDR3 DNA sequence: TGTGCCAGCTGCTCCGGGACAGGGCCCTACAATGAGCAGTTCTTC. It specifies CASCSGTGPYNEQFF.

The chain couples TRBV20-1 to TRBJ1-2; D possibly corresponds to TRBD1 (6 bases). V was trimmed by 0 bases and J by 5 bases, leaving 10 bases between them. Germline lookup yields CDR1 DFQATT and CDR2 SNEGSKA (reference sequence). This CDR3 comprises 13 residues. The CDR3 region is CSARETQGYGYTF. The CDR3 DNA sequence: TGCAGTGCTAGAGAGACACAGGGTTATGGCTACACCTTC.

The table lists this clonotype with a count of one. V gene TRBV29-1 combines with J gene TRBJ1-1; D remains ambiguous. The CDR3 is made up of 12 amino acids. Germline CDR1 and CDR2: SQVTM and ANQGSEA. Deletions cut 5 bases from V and 1 base from J, with 8 bases between. The CDR3, as DNA: TGCAGCGTTTGGACGGGGAACACTGAAGCTTTCTTT. This translates into CSVWTGNTEAFF. The full variable domain, in which reference TRBV29-1 and TRBJ1-1 provide the parts outside the CDR3, is SAVISQKPSRDICQRGTSLTIQCQVDSQVTMMFWYRQQPGQSLTLIATANQGSEATYESGFVIDKFPISRPNLTFSTLTVSNMSPEDSSIYLCSVWTGNTEAFFGQGTRLTVV.

This clonotype occurred a few times. The chain links TRBV29-1 to TRBJ2-1; 7 bases fit TRBD2. Germline V gene sequence: CDR1 SQVTM, CDR2 ANQGSEA. Trimming at V came to 5 bases and at J to 3 bases, leaving 7 bases not matched to a gene. This CDR3 has 14 amino acids. The CDR3 DNA is TGCAGCGTTTCGGCGGGAGCGGACTACAATGAGCAGTTCTTC. It translates to CSVSAGADYNEQFF.

The V call is TRBV6-2 or TRBV6-3, the J call TRBJ2-7, with D possibly matching TRBD1 (7 bases). V lost 6 bases and J 1 base, leaving 16 bases between the germline ends. Germline V gene data show CDR1 as MNHEY and CDR2 as SVGEGT. The CDR3 sequence is 15 residues long. CDR3 bases: TGTGCCAGCAGCATGGGAGCAGGGGGGTCCTACGAGCAGTACTTC. It is translated as CASSMGAGGSYEQYF.

This clonotype was recorded many times. This chain uses TRBV7-9 with TRBJ1-5; no clear D. The CDR3 extends over 12 amino acids. Germline V lookup: CDR1 SEHNR, CDR2 FQNEAQ (reference sequence). The V end was cut by 1 base, the J end by 6 bases, with 4 bases between. The CDR3 coding sequence is TGTGCCAGCAGCTTAGGTGGTCAGCCCCAGCATTTT. Protein sequence: CASSLGGQPQHF.

This clonotype was observed a handful of times. CDR3 sequence (DNA): TGTGCCACCAGTGATTTGGTTACCGGCAACGCCGGTGAGCAGTTCTTC. Translated, it gives CATSDLVTGNAGEQFF. This chain joins TRBV24-1 and TRBJ2-1, with no clear D. This CDR3 contains 16 residues. The V end was cut by 0 bases, the J end by 9 bases, with 17 bases between. Germline V gene sequence: CDR1 KGHDR, CDR2 SFDVKD.

This clonotype was seen more than once but under ten times. The J gene is TRBJ1-2, the V gene TRBV11-2; the match to TRBD1 covers 10 bases. The CDR3 is made up of 17 amino acids. Looked up from germline, CDR1 is SGHAT and CDR2 is FQNNGV. With 5 bases clipped from V and 2 bases from J, the junction kept 11 bases outside the gene matches. The CDR3 coding sequence is TGTGCCAGCAGCGACCCTGGGACAGGGGCTCTCAACTATGGCTACACCTTC. It encodes CASSDPGTGALNYGYTF.